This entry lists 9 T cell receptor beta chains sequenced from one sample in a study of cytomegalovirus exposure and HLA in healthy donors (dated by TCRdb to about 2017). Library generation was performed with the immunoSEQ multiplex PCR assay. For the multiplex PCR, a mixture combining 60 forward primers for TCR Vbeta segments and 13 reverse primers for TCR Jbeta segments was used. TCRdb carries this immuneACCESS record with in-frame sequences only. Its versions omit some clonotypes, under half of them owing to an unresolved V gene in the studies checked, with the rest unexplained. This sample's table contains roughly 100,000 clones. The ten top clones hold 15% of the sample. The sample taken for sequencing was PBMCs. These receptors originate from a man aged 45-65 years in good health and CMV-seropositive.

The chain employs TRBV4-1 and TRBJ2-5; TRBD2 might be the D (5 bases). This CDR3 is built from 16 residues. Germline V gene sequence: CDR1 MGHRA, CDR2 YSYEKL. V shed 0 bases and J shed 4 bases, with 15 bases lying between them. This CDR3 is CASSQDEGAPPETQYF. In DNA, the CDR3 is TGCGCCAGCAGCCAAGACGAGGGAGCTCCCCCAGAGACCCAGTACTTC.

Written as DNA, the CDR3 is TGTGCCAGTAGTTATCCGGTCGGGGGAAAACTGTTTTTT. It is translated as CASSYPVGGKLFF. The chain employs TRBV19 and TRBJ1-4, with TRBD1 as a possible D gene (5 bases). The V end was cut by 5 bases, the J end by 10 bases, with 14 bases between. Germline CDR1 LNHDA, CDR2 SQIVND (reference sequence). The CDR3 loop spans 13 amino acids.

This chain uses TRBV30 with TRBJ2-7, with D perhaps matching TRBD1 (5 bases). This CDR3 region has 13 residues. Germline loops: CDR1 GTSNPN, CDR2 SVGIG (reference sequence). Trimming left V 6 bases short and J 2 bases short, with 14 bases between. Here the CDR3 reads CACWKGSAYEQYF. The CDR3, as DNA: TGTGCCTGTTGGAAGGGGTCTGCCTACGAGCAGTACTTC.

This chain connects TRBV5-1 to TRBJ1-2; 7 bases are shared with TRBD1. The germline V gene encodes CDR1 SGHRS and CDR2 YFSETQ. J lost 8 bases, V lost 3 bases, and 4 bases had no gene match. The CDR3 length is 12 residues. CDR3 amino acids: CASSWTGGGYTF. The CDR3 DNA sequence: TGCGCCAGCAGCTGGACAGGCGGGGGCTACACCTTC.

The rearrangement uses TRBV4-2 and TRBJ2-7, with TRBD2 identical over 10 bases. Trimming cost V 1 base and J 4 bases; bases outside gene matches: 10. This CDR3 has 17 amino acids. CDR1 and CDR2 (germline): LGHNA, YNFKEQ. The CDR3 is CASSQGKAGGLIYEQYF. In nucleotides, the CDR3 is TGTGCCAGCAGCCAAGGGAAAGCGGGAGGGCTCATATACGAGCAGTACTTC.

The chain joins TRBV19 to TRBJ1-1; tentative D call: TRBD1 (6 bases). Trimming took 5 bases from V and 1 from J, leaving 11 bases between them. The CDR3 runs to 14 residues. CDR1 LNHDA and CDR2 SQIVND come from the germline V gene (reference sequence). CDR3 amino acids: CASSRRRGNTEAFF. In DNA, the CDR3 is TGTGCCAGTAGTCGTCGCAGGGGGAACACTGAAGCTTTCTTT.

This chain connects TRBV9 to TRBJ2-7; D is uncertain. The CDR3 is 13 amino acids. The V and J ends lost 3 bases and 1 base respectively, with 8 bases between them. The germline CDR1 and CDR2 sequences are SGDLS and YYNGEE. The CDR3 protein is CASSDGLSYEQYF. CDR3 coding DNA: TGTGCCAGCAGCGATGGCTTATCCTACGAGCAGTACTTC.

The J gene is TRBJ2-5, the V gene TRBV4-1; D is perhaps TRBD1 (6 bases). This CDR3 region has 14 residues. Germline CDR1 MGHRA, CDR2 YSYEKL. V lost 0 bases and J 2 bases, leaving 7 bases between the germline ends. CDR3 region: CASSQETGQETQYF. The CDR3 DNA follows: TGCGCCAGCAGCCAAGAGACAGGTCAAGAGACCCAGTACTTC.

For the CDR3, the DNA is TGTGCCAGCAGTTACTCGAACAGGCGCGTCCAAGAGACCCAGTACTTC. It specifies CASSYSNRRVQETQYF. The V and J genes are TRBV6-5 and TRBJ2-5; possible D gene TRBD1, 5 bases. The CDR3 consists of 16 residues. The V gene's germline CDR1 is MNHEY and CDR2 SVGAGI. The V gene lost 0 bases and the J gene lost 1 base, with 12 bases spanning the gap.